The clone carrying this T cell receptor beta chain showed up many times. What it binds is unknown. This sample was taken from a study of early T cells in non-severe SARS-CoV-2 infection. Study summary: Chains were unpaired, as sequencing was done on bulk RNA from unsorted whole blood. Study-wide points: CD4 and private specificities were missed by VDJdb matching, which favored anti-spike CD8 responses.

The junction had 9 bases not matched to a gene; V was cut back by 0 bases and J by 5 bases. Germline CDR1 and CDR2: SGDLS and YYNGEE. The CDR3 sequence is 17 residues long. Individual cDNA molecules were tagged with unique molecular identifiers. TCRdb reanalysed the 5' RACE reads using MiXCR and keeps one entry per CDR3 protein. The table records about 100,000 distinct CDR3 sequences, around 13% of them present only once. The gene calls are TRBV9 and TRBJ2-2, with 8 bases that match TRBD2. The TCR sequence derives from an adult who was a healthcare worker with PCR-confirmed SARS-CoV-2 infection or an uninfected control (not recorded which). The sample was whole blood. The CDR3 loop is CASSVAIGRAETGELFF. DNA of the CDR3: TGTGCCAGCAGCGTAGCTATCGGGAGGGCGGAAACCGGGGAGCTGTTTTTT.